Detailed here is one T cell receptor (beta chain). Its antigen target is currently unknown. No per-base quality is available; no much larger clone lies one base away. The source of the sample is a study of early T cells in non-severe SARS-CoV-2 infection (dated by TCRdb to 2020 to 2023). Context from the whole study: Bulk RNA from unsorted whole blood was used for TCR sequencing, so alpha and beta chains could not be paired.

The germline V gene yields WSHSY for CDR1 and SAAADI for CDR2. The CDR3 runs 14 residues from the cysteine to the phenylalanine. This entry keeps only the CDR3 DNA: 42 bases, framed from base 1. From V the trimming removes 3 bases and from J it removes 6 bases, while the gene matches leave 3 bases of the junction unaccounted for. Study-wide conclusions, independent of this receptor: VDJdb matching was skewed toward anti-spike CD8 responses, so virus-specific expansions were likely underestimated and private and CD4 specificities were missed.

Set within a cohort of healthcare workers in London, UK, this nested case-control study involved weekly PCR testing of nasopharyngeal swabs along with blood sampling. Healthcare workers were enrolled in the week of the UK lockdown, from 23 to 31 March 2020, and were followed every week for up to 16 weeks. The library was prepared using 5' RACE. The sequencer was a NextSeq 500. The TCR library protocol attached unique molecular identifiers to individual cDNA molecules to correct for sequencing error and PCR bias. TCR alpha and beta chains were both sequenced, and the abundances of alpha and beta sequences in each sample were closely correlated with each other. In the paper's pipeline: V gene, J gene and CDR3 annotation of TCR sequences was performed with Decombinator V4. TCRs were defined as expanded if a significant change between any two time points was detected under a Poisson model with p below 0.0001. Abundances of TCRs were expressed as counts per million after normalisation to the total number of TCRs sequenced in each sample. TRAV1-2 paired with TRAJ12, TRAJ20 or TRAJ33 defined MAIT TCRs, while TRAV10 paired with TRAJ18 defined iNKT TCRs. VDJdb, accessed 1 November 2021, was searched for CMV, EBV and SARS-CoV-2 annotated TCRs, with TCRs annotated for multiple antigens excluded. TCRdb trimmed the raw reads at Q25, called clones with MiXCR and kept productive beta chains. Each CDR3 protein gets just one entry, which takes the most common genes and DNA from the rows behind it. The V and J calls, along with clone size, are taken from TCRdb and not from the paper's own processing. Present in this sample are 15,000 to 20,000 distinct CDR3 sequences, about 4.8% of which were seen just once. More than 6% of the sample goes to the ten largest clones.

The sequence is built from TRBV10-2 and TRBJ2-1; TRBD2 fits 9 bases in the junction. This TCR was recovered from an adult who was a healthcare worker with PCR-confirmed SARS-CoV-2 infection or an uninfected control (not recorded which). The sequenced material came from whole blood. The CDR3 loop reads CASSDSGRGNEQFF. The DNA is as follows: TGCGCCAGCAGTGATAGCGGGAGAGGCAATGAGCAGTTCTTC.